This entry concerns a single T cell receptor beta chain. It differs at one base from a far larger clone, so likely a read error. The same CDR3 arises from other DNA sequences in this sample as well. This entry comes from a study of shared clonotypes between healthy human individuals. Study-level information: Serving as donors were a couple of women and three men, whose ages spanned 18 to 49.

Genomic DNA came from tens of millions of PBMCs in unsorted samples. CDR3 length: 15 amino acids. In germline, CDR1 is SGHDN, CDR2 FVKESK. Over several immunoSEQ plates, each subset's genomic DNA was distributed in even portions. Unsorted PBMC replicate PCRs used 250 to 300 ng DNA, 32,000 or so T cell genomes. Generated by immunoSEQ multiplex PCR, the TCRdb table keeps only in-frame clones and is missing some. This sample has some 530,000 clones, with over 70% found just once. This TCR was recovered from a woman aged 40 to 55 in good health. Some clones in this sample may be carry-over from other donors' samples. The V gene is TRBV14, the J gene TRBJ1-5; no definite D call. The sample consisted of PBMCs. This CDR3 is CASSLDMDSNQPQHF. In DNA form, the CDR3 reads TGTGCCAGCAGCCTTGACATGGATAGCAATCAGCCTCAGCATTTT.